The 19 T cell receptor beta chains presented below share a single source sample, sequenced in a study of CD8 T cells in ankylosing spondylitis. Study results and caveats: Blood from ankylosing spondylitis patients appeared to carry a characteristic roughly 8-variant TCR beta motif.

The antigens these receptors bind are not known. TCRdb reprocessed the 5' RACE reads with MiXCR, giving one entry per CDR3 protein. The profile shows about 390,000 distinct CDR3 sequences, approximately 20% of them singletons. Sequencing used blood, either unsorted or a sorted T cell fraction (not recorded which). These receptors all stem from a male donor with ankylosing spondylitis.

This chain joins TRBV9 and TRBJ2-2; possibly TRBD2 for D (5 bases). This CDR3 contains 16 residues. V was trimmed by 4 bases and J by 4 bases, leaving 17 bases between them. Germline assignment: CDR1 SGDLS and CDR2 YYNGEE. CDR3 coding DNA: TGTGCCAGCAGCCCGACTCTATTCCGGGGCACCGGGGAGCTGTTTTTT. Protein: CASSPTLFRGTGELFF.

The chain is built from TRBV6-5 and TRBJ2-3; no reliable D call. The V and J ends lost 2 bases and 2 bases respectively, with 8 bases between them. Germline values: CDR1 MNHEY, CDR2 SVGAGI. This CDR3 has 14 amino acids. The CDR3 here is CASSYGGVTDTQYF. CDR3 nucleotide sequence: TGTGCCAGCAGTTACGGCGGAGTCACAGATACGCAGTATTTT.

CDR3 in DNA: TGTGCCAGCAGGGGATCCCTCGGGGATCAGTTCTTC. Residues: CASRGSLGDQFF. This chain links TRBV27 with TRBJ2-1; maybe TRBD2 (5 bases). In germline, CDR1 is MNHEY, CDR2 SMNVEV (reference sequence). Deletions cut 6 bases from V and 13 bases from J, with 16 bases between. CDR3 length: 12 residues.

V is TRBV10-3 and J is TRBJ1-3; D remains ambiguous. V lost 6 bases and J lost 0, with 9 bases in between. The CDR3 loop spans 14 amino acids. Per the germline V gene, CDR1 is ENHRY and CDR2 is SYGVKD. CDR3 nucleotide sequence: TGTGCCATCAGCAGCCCCAACTCTGGAAACACCATATATTTT. Its translation is CAISSPNSGNTIYF.

This clonotype was found many times. The chain uses TRBV2 and TRBJ1-6, with TRBD1 matching over 7 bases. Germline V gene sequence: CDR1 SNHLY, CDR2 FYNNEI. Germline trimming cut 7 bases from V and 5 bases from J; bases unmatched to any gene: 5. The CDR3 extends over 14 amino acids. As DNA, the CDR3 is TGTGCCAGCATAGGGGGCCCGAATAATTCACCCCTCCACTTT. Translated: CASIGGPNNSPLHF.

The V call is TRBV6-1, the J call TRBJ1-3; D may be TRBD1 (5 bases). This CDR3 region has 16 residues. V gave up 5 bases and J gave up 1 base, with 15 bases separating them. CDR1 is MNHNS, CDR2 SASEGT, per germline. The CDR3 DNA reads as TGTGCCAGCAGTCCCACCGCAGGGTATTCTGGAAACACCATATATTTT. It translates to CASSPTAGYSGNTIYF.

In this sample, this clonotype turned up a few times. This chain links TRBV5-6 with TRBJ1-4; D remains ambiguous. From germline, CDR1 is SGHDT and CDR2 YYEEEE. Trimming cost V 3 bases and J 5 bases, with 11 bases left between them. The CDR3 sequence is 14 residues long. The CDR3 DNA reads as TGTGCCAGCAGCTACCGGACGGGGAATGAAAAACTGTTTTTT. This sequence encodes CASSYRTGNEKLFF.

There are a few counts of this clonotype. The chain combines TRBV19 with TRBJ2-2; the match to TRBD2 covers 7 bases. V was clipped by 5 bases and J by 5 bases; unmatched bases: 11. CDR1 is LNHDA and CDR2 is SQIVND in the germline V gene (reference sequence). The CDR3 has 16 amino acids. CDR3 protein: CASSRPGLFSTGELFF. The CDR3 nucleotides read TGTGCCAGTAGTCGACCGGGACTATTTTCTACCGGGGAGCTGTTTTTT.

This clonotype showed up just a few times. The J gene is TRBJ1-2, the V gene TRBV20-1, with D maybe TRBD1 (6 bases). This CDR3 comprises 12 residues. The ends were cut back, 5 bases at V and 7 bases at J, with 14 bases in the middle. The germline gives CDR1 DFQATT, CDR2 SNEGSKA (reference sequence). DNA of the CDR3: TGCAGTGCTTCAGGGGTTGGGGGTGGCTACACCTTC. This encodes CSASGVGGGYTF.

In this sample, this clonotype turned up a few times. The V call is TRBV7-2, the J call TRBJ1-1; D ambiguous. V dropped 0 bases and J dropped 5 bases, with 13 bases sitting between them. This CDR3 has 15 amino acids. CDR1 SGHTA and CDR2 FQGNSA come from the germline V gene. The DNA of the CDR3 is TGTGCCAGCAGCTTAGCCCCCACAAGGAATACTGAAGCTTTCTTT. The encoded protein is CASSLAPTRNTEAFF.

The rearrangement uses TRBV28 and TRBJ1-2; possibly TRBD1 for D (5 bases). Germline CDR1 MDHEN, CDR2 SYDVKM. V dropped 8 bases and J dropped 6 bases, with 13 bases sitting between them. CDR3 length: 12 residues. The CDR3 spells CASSRGWDGYTF. Here the CDR3 DNA reads TGTGCCAGCTCGAGGGGCTGGGATGGCTACACCTTC.

V gene TRBV5-1 combines with J gene TRBJ2-5; TRBD1 matches 7 bases. V dropped 4 bases and J dropped 2; count of bases not matched to a gene: 5. The CDR3 length is 14 residues. The germline V gene has CDR1 SGHRS and CDR2 YFSETQ. CDR3 protein: CASSMLGQQETQYF. The CDR3 coding sequence is TGCGCCAGCAGCATGTTGGGACAGCAAGAGACCCAGTACTTC.

This chain joins TRBV20-1 and TRBJ1-4; TRBD1 might be the D (5 bases). This CDR3 has 13 amino acids. Per germline, CDR1 DFQATT and CDR2 SNEGSKA (reference sequence). V lost 6 bases, J lost 7 bases, and 15 bases lay in between. CDR3 amino acids: CSAPPGGSEKLFF. The CDR3 nucleotides read TGCAGTGCCCCGCCTGGGGGGTCTGAAAAACTGTTTTTT.

This clonotype came up a few times. V and J are TRBV5-1 and TRBJ2-3; D gene unclear. Germline lookup yields CDR1 SGHRS and CDR2 YFSETQ. The CDR3 is 16 residues long. Trimming took off 0 bases at V and 3 bases at J, with 14 bases between the two ends. CDR3 nucleotides: TGCGCCAGCAGCTTGGTTTCGGGTGCAGAAACAGATACGCAGTATTTT. This encodes CASSLVSGAETDTQYF.

The chain is built from TRBV29-1 and TRBJ1-3; D is possibly TRBD1 (5 bases). This CDR3 contains 14 residues. Trimming shortened V by 3 bases and J by 2 bases, and 11 bases separated the two germline ends. Looked up from germline, CDR1 is SQVTM and CDR2 is ANQGSEA. CDR3 residues: CSVDREGPGNTIYF. CDR3 sequence (DNA): TGCAGCGTTGATAGGGAGGGACCTGGAAACACCATATATTTT.

The chain's CDR3 is CASSFDRVGRYEQYF. The CDR3 DNA sequence: TGTGCCAGCAGCTTCGACAGGGTTGGGAGATACGAGCAGTACTTC. V usage is TRBV7-9 and J usage is TRBJ2-7; TRBD1 agrees at 7 bases. Germline loops: CDR1 SEHNR, CDR2 FQNEAQ (reference sequence). This CDR3 spans 15 amino acids. Germline trimming cut 3 bases from V and 4 bases from J; bases unmatched to any gene: 9.

The CDR3 nucleotides read TGTGCCAGCACCCAGCGGGAGGGCACAGATACGCAGTATTTT. This gives the protein CASTQREGTDTQYF. This sequence joins TRBV7-9 and TRBJ2-3, with 9 positions matching TRBD2. CDR3 size: 14 residues. Germline V gene data show CDR1 as SEHNR and CDR2 as FQNEAQ (reference sequence). With 7 bases clipped from V and 1 base from J, the junction kept 3 bases outside the gene matches.

The CDR3 nucleotides are TGCGCCAGCAGCTTGGATGCGGCCGATGAGCAGTACTTC. Its protein is CASSLDAADEQYF. V gene TRBV5-1 combines with J gene TRBJ2-7, with D unclear. The CDR3 sequence is 13 residues long. The V end was cut by 0 bases, the J end by 7 bases, with 11 bases between. Germline lookup yields CDR1 SGHRS and CDR2 YFSETQ. The full variable domain, with the rest looked up from reference TRBV5-1 and TRBJ2-7, is KAGVTQTPRYLIKTRGQQVTLSCSPISGHRSVSWYQQTPGQGLQFLFEYFSETQRNKGNFPGRFSGRQFSNSRSEMNVSTLELGDSALYLCASSLDAADEQYFGPGTRLTVT.

This clonotype was recorded a few times. The chain recombines TRBV6-2 or TRBV6-3 with TRBJ1-5; D is unclear. Trimming pared 6 bases from V and 0 bases from J, leaving 21 bases between. The CDR3 is 18 amino acids. In germline, CDR1 is MNHEY, CDR2 SVGEGT. Written as DNA, the CDR3 is TGTGCCAGCAGCCACCCCGAGGGAAGAGCGACTAGCAATCAGCCCCAGCATTTT. Its translation is CASSHPEGRATSNQPQHF.